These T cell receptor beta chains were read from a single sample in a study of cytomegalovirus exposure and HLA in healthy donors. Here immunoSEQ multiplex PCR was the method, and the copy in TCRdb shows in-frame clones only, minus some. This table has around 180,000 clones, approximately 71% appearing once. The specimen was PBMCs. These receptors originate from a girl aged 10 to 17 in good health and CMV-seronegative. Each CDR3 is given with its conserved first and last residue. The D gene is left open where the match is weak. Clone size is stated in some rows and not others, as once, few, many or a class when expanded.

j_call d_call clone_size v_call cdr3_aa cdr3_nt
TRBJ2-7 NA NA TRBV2 CASSPGTYEQYF TGTGCCAGCAGTCCGGGGACCTACGAGCAGTACTTC
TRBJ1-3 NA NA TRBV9 CASSATQGNTIYF TGTGCCAGCAGCGCCACCCAGGGTAACACCATATATTTT
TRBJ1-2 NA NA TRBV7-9 CASSLAVVTDIYGYTF TGTGCCAGCAGCTTAGCAGTTGTTACGGACATCTATGGCTACACCTTC
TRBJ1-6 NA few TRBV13 CASSLERGYGSPLHF TGTGCCAGCAGCTTAGAGCGGGGATATGGTTCACCCCTCCACTTT
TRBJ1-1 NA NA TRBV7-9 CASTVGGSTEAFF TGTGCCAGCACGGTAGGAGGATCCACTGAAGCTTTCTTT
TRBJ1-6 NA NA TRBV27 CASSLINRGMNSPLHF TGTGCCAGCAGTCTCATAAACCGGGGTATGAATTCACCCCTCCACTTT
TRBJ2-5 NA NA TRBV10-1 CASAPGGPRETQYF TGCGCCAGCGCGCCGGGGGGCCCTCGAGAGACCCAGTACTTC
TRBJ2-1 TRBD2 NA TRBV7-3 CASSLTVGSGVNEQFF TGTGCCAGCAGCTTAACGGTAGGAAGCGGGGTAAATGAGCAGTTCTTC
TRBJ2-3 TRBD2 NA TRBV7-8 CASTKGLAGGKGDTQYF TGTGCCAGCACCAAAGGGCTAGCGGGGGGGAAAGGAGATACGCAGTATTTT
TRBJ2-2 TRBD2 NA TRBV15 CATSRDLPSGGAGELFF TGTGCCACCAGCAGAGATCTCCCTAGCGGGGGGGCCGGGGAGCTGTTTTTT
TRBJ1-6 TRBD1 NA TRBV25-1 CASSEWGERGQGRSPLHF TGTGCCAGCAGTGAGTGGGGGGAAAGAGGACAGGGACGGTCACCCCTCCACTTT
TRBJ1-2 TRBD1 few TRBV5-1 CASSSQGTGAWLAF TGCGCCAGCAGCTCCCAGGGGACAGGGGCTTGGTTGGCCTTC
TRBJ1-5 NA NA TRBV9 CASSVGTATQPQHF TGTGCCAGCAGCGTGGGCACAGCTACCCAGCCCCAGCATTTT
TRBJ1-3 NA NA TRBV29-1 CSVAGQHSGNTIYF TGCAGCGTGGCCGGACAGCACTCTGGAAACACCATATATTTT
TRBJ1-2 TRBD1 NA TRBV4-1 CASSQDWGQKESKSYTF TGCGCCAGCAGCCAAGATTGGGGACAGAAAGAATCTAAAAGCTACACCTTC
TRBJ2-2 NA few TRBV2 CASRSDWNTGELFF TGTGCCAGCAGGTCGGACTGGAACACCGGGGAGCTGTTTTTT
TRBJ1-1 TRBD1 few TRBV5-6 CASSLTTGTEAFF TGTGCCAGCAGCCTAACGACAGGGACTGAAGCTTTCTTT
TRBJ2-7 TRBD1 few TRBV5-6 CASSFGQGGIYEQYF TGTGCCAGCAGCTTCGGACAGGGGGGTATCTACGAGCAGTACTTC
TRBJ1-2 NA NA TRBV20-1 CSAREDYGYTF TGCAGTGCTAGGGAGGACTATGGCTACACCTTC
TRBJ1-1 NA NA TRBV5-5 CASSPKNTEAFF TGTGCCAGCAGCCCCAAGAACACTGAAGCTTTCTTT
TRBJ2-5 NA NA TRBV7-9 CASSARPLGGTQYF TGTGCCAGCAGCGCCAGACCGCTGGGGGGGACCCAGTACTTC
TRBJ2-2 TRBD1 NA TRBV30 CAWGTANTGELFF TGTGCCTGGGGGACAGCGAACACCGGGGAGCTGTTTTTT